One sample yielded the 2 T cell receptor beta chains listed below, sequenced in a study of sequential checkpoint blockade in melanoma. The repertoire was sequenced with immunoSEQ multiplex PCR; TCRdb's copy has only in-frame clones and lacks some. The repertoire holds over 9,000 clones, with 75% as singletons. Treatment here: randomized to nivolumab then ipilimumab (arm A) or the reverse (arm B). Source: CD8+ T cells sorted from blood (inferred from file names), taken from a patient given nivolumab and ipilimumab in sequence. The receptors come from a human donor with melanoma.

This CDR3 is CATSRVGTGSVGELFF. The CDR3 DNA reads TGTGCCACCAGCAGAGTAGGAACAGGGAGCGTCGGGGAGCTGTTTTTT. This chain links TRBV15 with TRBJ2-2, with D possibly TRBD1 on 6 matching bases. The CDR3 totals 16 residues. Germline values: CDR1 LNHNV, CDR2 YYDKDF (reference sequence). The V and J ends lost 1 base and 7 bases respectively, with 16 bases between them.

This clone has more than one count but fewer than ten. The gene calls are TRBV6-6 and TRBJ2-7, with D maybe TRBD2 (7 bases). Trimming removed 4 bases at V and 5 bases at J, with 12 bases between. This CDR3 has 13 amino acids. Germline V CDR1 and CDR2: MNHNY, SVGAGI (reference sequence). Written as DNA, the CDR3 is TGTGCCAGCAGTTTGCGGGGGCTAGACGAGCAGTACTTC. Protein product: CASSLRGLDEQYF.